Described below is a single TCR beta chain sequence and its context. Its antigen is still unknown. No base quality values were provided; no much bigger clone lies one nucleotide off. The collaborating institutions used their own protocols to collect whole blood in K2EDTA tubes. Collaborator samples were shipped for TCRbeta analysis as frozen whole blood, isolated PBMCs, or DNA extracted from either sample type. This entry comes from a study of blood T cell repertoires in COVID-19 (dated by TCRdb to between 2020 and 2021). Study-level background: Samples covering the acute and convalescent phases of COVID-19 were provided by collaborators in the United States, Italy and Spain. The prospective study material was composed of cDNA or gDNA derived from T cells, B-cell-depleted T cells, or PBMCs. The dataset comprised deeply sampled blood TCRbeta repertoires from subjects exposed to, actively infected with, or recovered from COVID-19. The repertoires were made available in a free public database intended to serve as a resource for research on the immune response to SARS-CoV-2. Samples came from the ongoing ImmuneRACE study (first 160 participants) plus 1,254 subjects from 6 global collaborators. Sample metadata almost always included a de-identified subject ID, COVID-19 status, age in years and sex. Where available, HLA class I and class II types were obtained from metadata supplied by the sample provider rather than from assay-based typing.

The immunoSEQ Assay, a bias-controlled multiplex PCR, was used to amplify TCRbeta CDR3 regions from genomic DNA. The study's own analysis went as follows. The number of nucleated cells in each sample was estimated from the amplification of reference gene primers within the assay. To quantify the absolute abundance of each unique TCRbeta CDR3 rearrangement, sequence reads were collapsed and filtered. For each sample, productive Simpson clonality was calculated as the square root of Simpson's diversity index over productive rearrangements. The immuneACCESS repertoire file appears here via TCRdb, limited to in-frame rearrangements. These files lack a portion of the clones; in checked studies, under half of the deficit traces to unresolved V genes, and the cause of the others is not known. D and trimming were read from the DNA, whereas the V and J calls and clone size are those reported in that table. This sample comprises some 260,000 clones, approximately 86% of them detected only once. Roughly 3.1% of the sample lies in the top ten.

Looking up the germline V gene yields CDR1 LGHNA and CDR2 YSLEER. Its CDR3 holds 16 amino acids, cysteine through phenylalanine. Only the CDR3 DNA is retained, 48 bases long and in frame from the first base. Cut back by 3 bases and 1 base, the V and J ends lie 15 bases apart. Points the paper makes about the study in general: The quantity of clinical and demographic metadata differed by source and by participant and was supplied without curation.

Sequencing was done on a sample of peripheral blood. The sequence joins TRBV4-3 to TRBJ1-2, and possibly TRBD1, on 6 matching bases. This clonotype originated in a woman in her late teens or twenties with acute or convalescent COVID-19. The CDR3 loop reads CASSQDLTGRNYGYTF. The base sequence is TGCGCCAGCAGCCAGGACCTGACAGGCCGTAACTATGGCTACACCTTC.